This TCR beta chain appears in the sequencing data of a study of blood T cell repertoires in COVID-19. Study details: From the United States, Italy and Spain came samples of acute and convalescent COVID-19. T cells, B-cell-depleted T cells, or PBMCs supplied cDNA or gDNA.

Study processing details: Nucleated cell counts were estimated from reference gene primer amplification. The protocol was immunoSEQ multiplex PCR, while the TCRdb copy is restricted to in-frame clones and leaves out a portion. V, J and clone size reflect that table, while D and trimming were determined from the DNA. This sample has about 220,000 clones; 80% occur once, and the top ten carry around 7.3%. This CDR3 has 14 residues. CDR1 and CDR2 (germline): MGHDK, SYGVNS. With 6 bases removed from V and 2 bases from J, the gap between germline ends came to 13 bases. The source of this sequence is a woman in her seventies with acute or convalescent COVID-19. What was sequenced was peripheral blood. The V call is TRBV25-1, the J call TRBJ2-5; D is ambiguous. CDR3 protein: CASSAWRQQETQYF. DNA of the CDR3: TGTGCCAGCAGCGCATGGCGGCAGCAAGAGACCCAGTACTTC.